These 4 T cell receptor beta chains came from one sample sequenced in a study of shared clonotypes between healthy human individuals. Terminally differentiated effector memory CD45RA+ cells were left out of the naive CD8 fraction, which was CD45RO-negative and positively selected for CCR7. TCRdb keeps only in-frame clones here, not all; method: immunoSEQ multiplex PCR. The repertoire holds about 2 million clones, with about 95% as singletons. Sequencing was done on a sample of naive CD8+ T cells sorted from blood. Source of these receptors: a man in his late teens or twenties in good health.

Here the CDR3 reads CASSWGQETYGYTF. CDR3 nucleotide sequence: TGTGCCAGCAGCTGGGGGCAGGAGACCTATGGCTACACCTTC. The chain recombines TRBV5-6 with TRBJ1-2; D is perhaps TRBD1 (6 bases). The germline CDR1 and CDR2 sequences are SGHDT and YYEEEE. The ends were cut back, 3 bases at V and 4 bases at J, with 13 bases in the middle. The length of the CDR3 is 14 residues.

V usage is TRBV11-2 and J usage is TRBJ2-7; TRBD1 or TRBD2 may be the D gene (5 bases each). Looked up from germline, CDR1 is SGHAT and CDR2 is FQNNGV. CDR3 length: 14 amino acids. Trimming cost V 3 bases and J 2 bases, with 11 bases left between them. The CDR3 region is CASSFGTVAYEQYF. As DNA, the CDR3 is TGTGCCAGCAGCTTTGGGACGGTTGCCTACGAGCAGTACTTC.

The chain employs TRBV29-1 and TRBJ2-7; D is unresolved. Germline lookup yields CDR1 SQVTM and CDR2 ANQGSEA. CDR3 length: 12 amino acids. The V end was cut by 5 bases, the J end by 4 bases, with 12 bases between. CDR3 coding DNA: TGCAGCGTTTCTTTATCCTCTTACGAGCAGTACTTC. Its translation is CSVSLSSYEQYF.

The J gene is TRBJ1-1, the V gene TRBV19; TRBD1 matches 7 bases. The CDR3 runs 15 residues. The V gene end was trimmed by 5 bases and the J gene end by 1 base; junction bases not matched to a gene: 7. CDR1 and CDR2 (germline): LNHDA, SQIVND (reference sequence). CDR3 nucleotide sequence: TGTGCCAGTAGTTCTCGACAGGGCGGGAACACTGAAGCTTTCTTT. It codes for CASSSRQGGNTEAFF.